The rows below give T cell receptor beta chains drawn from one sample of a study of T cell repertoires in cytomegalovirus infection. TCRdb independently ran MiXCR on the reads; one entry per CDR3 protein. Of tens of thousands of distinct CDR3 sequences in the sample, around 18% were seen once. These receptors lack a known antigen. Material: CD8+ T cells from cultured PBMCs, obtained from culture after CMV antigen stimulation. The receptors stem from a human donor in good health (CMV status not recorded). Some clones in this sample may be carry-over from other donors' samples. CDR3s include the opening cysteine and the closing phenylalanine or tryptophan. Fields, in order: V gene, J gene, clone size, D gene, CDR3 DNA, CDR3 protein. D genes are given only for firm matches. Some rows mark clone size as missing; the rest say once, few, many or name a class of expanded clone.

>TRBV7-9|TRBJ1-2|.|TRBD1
TGTGCCAGCTACGGCAGGACAGGGGGAAGAGTTAACTATGGCTACACCTTC
CASYGRTGGRVNYGYTF
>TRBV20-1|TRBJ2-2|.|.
TGCAGTGCTAGAAATACGGGACGACCCACCACCGGGGAGCTGTTTTTT
CSARNTGRPTTGELFF
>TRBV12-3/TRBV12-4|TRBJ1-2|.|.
TGTGCCAGCAGTCCGGGACAAAGGAGTAACTATGGCTACACCTTC
CASSPGQRSNYGYTF
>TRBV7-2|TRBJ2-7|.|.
TGTGCCAGCAGCTTAGTCCCCGCTTACGAGCAGTACTTC
CASSLVPAYEQYF
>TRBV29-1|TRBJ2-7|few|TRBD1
TGCAGCGTCGAATGGACAGGGGGCATCGAGCAGTACTTC
CSVEWTGGIEQYF
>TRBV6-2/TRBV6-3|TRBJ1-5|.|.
TGTGCCAGCAGTTCACCAGGGGAACGGGGAAGCAATCAGCCCCAGCATTTT
CASSSPGERGSNQPQHF
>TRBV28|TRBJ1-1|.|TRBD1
TGTGCCAGCAGTTTGCCTGAGGACAGGGTGGTGGCGAGCACTGAAGCTTTCTTT
CASSLPEDRVVASTEAFF
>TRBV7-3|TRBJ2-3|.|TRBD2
TGTGCCAGCAGCTTTATTGCGGGAGGGCGAGATACGCAGTATTTT
CASSFIAGGRDTQYF
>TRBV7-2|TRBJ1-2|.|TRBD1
TGTGCCAGCAGCTTAGGGGCGGGACAGGGGGCTTCCGGGGGTGGCTACACCTTC
CASSLGAGQGASGGGYTF
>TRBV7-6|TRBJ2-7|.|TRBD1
TGTGCCAGCAGCGAGGGTCGGGACAGGGGCGCCTACGAGCAGTACTTC
CASSEGRDRGAYEQYF
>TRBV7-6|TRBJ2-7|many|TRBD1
TGTGCCAGCAGCTTAGCGAGGGGGCAATTGTACTTC
CASSLARGQLYF
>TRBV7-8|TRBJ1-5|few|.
TGTGCCAGCAGCCTACAGTCTGGCCAGCCCCAGCATTTT
CASSLQSGQPQHF
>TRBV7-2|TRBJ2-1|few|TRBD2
TGTGCCAGCAGCAGAAGCGGGAACAATGAGCAGTTCTTC
CASSRSGNNEQFF
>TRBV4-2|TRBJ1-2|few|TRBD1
TGTGCCAGCAGCCAAGGAAGGCCAGGGGGCGAAAGCTATGGCTACACCTTC
CASSQGRPGGESYGYTF
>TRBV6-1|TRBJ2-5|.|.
TGTGCCAGCAGCCGCGGGGGCGCGAAGACCCAGTACTTC
CASSRGGAKTQYF
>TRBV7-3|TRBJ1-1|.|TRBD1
TGTGCCAGCAGCGCCGACAGGGGAACTGAAGCTTTCTTT
CASSADRGTEAFF
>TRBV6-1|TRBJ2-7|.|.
TGTGCCAGCACTCTCCGGACGGGGGTGTACGAGCAGTACTTC
CASTLRTGVYEQYF
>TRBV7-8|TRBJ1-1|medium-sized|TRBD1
TGTGCCAGCAGCTTAGAGAAGTCAGGGGGCTTCTGGAACACTGAAGCTTTCTTT
CASSLEKSGGFWNTEAFF
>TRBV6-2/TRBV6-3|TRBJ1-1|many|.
TGTGCCAGCACCAAGAACACTGAAGCTTTCTTT
CASTKNTEAFF
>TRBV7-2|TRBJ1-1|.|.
TGTGCCAGCAGCGCCTACGGGGCGGCGGACACTGAAGCTTTCTTT
CASSAYGAADTEAFF
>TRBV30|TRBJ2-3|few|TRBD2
TGTGCCTGGAGTCCCCTAGCGGGAAGTCCGGGCACAGATACGCAGTATTTT
CAWSPLAGSPGTDTQYF
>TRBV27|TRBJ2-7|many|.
TGTGCCAGCAGTTTACCCGGGAAAGAGCAGTACTTC
CASSLPGKEQYF
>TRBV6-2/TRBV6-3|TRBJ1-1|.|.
TGTGCCAGCAGTCCCAACATCGCCGAAGCTTTCTTT
CASSPNIAEAFF
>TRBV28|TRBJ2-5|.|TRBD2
TGTGCCAGCGTAAACGGAGAGCGGGGGACCCAGTACTTC
CASVNGERGTQYF
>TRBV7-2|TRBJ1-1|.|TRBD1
TGTGCCAGCAGACCTAGACAGGGGGCGAACACTGAAGCTTTCTTT
CASRPRQGANTEAFF
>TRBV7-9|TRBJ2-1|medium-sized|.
TGTGCCAGCAGCCCTCCAGACAGTCAAATCAATGAGCAGTTCTTC
CASSPPDSQINEQFF
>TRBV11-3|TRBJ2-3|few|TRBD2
TGTGCCAGCAGCTTACTAAGAGCGGGAGGGCCCGCAGATACGCAGTATTTT
CASSLLRAGGPADTQYF
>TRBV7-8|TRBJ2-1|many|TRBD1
TGTGCCAGCAGTCCGACAGGGGCTGAGCAGTTCTTC
CASSPTGAEQFF
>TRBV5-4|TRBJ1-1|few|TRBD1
TGTGCCAGCAGCTTTAACAGGGGAGCGGGCACTGAAGCTTTCTTT
CASSFNRGAGTEAFF
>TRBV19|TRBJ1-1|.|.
TGTGCCAGTAACGGGGGGTCCTTAACTGAAGCTTTCTTT
CASNGGSLTEAFF
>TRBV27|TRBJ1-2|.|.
TGTGCCAGCAGTTTTTTTGAGAACTATGGCTACACCTTC
CASSFFENYGYTF
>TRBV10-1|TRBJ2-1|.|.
TGCGCCAGCAGTGGAGAAGCGGATTACAATGAGCAGTTCTTC
CASSGEADYNEQFF
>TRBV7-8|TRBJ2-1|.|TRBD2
TGTGCCAGCAGCCCCGGACTAGGGGTTGAGCAGTTCTTC
CASSPGLGVEQFF
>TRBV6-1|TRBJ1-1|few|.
TGTGCCAGCAGTCCAGGGGAACTGGAAGCTTTCTTT
CASSPGELEAFF
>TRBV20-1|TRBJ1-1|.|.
TGCAGTGCTACGGACAACCCGAACACTGAAGCTTTCTTT
CSATDNPNTEAFF
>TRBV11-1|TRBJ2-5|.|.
TGTGCCAGCAGCTTAGTTCGGGGGCCGGGAGAGACCCAGTACTTC
CASSLVRGPGETQYF
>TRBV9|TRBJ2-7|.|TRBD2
TGTGCCAGCAGCGTAAAGCGGGAGGGCTACGAGCAGTACTTC
CASSVKREGYEQYF
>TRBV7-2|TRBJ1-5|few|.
TGTGCCAGCAGCTTAGACGTCCTTTATAGCAATCAGCCCCAGCATTTT
CASSLDVLYSNQPQHF
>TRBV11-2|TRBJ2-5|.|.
TGTGCCAGCAGCCCCGCTGTAGGGGTTAAACAGACCCAGTACTTC
CASSPAVGVKQTQYF
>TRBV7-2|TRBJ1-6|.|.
TGTGCCAGCAGAAAGGCAGATAATTCACCCCTCCACTTT
CASRKADNSPLHF
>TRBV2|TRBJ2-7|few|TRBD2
TGTGCCAGCAGTGAGTCGAGCGGGAGGGATGACGAGCAGTACTTC
CASSESSGRDDEQYF
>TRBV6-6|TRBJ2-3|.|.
TGTGCCAGCAGTTACTCGAGAGACATTTCAGATACGCAGTATTTT
CASSYSRDISDTQYF
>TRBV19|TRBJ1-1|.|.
TGTGCCAGTAGTATAGATTTGAGGGCTGAAGCTTTCTTT
CASSIDLRAEAFF
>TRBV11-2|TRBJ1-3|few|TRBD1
TGTGCCAGCAGCTTAGCAGGGGGCTTCGGAAACACCATATATTTT
CASSLAGGFGNTIYF
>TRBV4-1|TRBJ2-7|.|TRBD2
TGCGCCAGCAGCCAAAAAGCGGGAGTAGACGAGCAGTACTTC
CASSQKAGVDEQYF
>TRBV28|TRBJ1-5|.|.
TGTGCCAGCCAGTACAGGGGCAATCAGCCCCAGCATTTT
CASQYRGNQPQHF